Given below is one T cell receptor beta chain in context. Looked up from germline, CDR1 is SGHAT and CDR2 is FQNNGV. This CDR3 comprises 15 residues. The entry originates in a study of T cells expressing NK-cell markers. TCRdb reworked the 5' RACE reads into one entry per CDR3 protein, no DNA. The specimen's table records 300,000 to 500,000 distinct CDR3 sequences. This TCR derives from a woman aged 50 to 65 in good health. The source material was blood T cells: a sorted CD56 or NKG2C T cell subset, CD4+ or CD8+ T cells, or bulk PBMC T cells (not recorded which). V is TRBV11-2 and J is TRBJ2-3; TCRdb's D call of TRBD2 is untestable without DNA. The CDR3: CASSPRGGPADTQYF.